This T cell receptor beta chain stems from a study of monozygotic twins with inflammatory bowel disease. The input for each TCR library was roughly 3,600 ng of total RNA. cDNA for each sample came from eight separate reactions. Researchers used template switching to add UMIs featuring a 6-nucleotide sample barcode. TCRdb re-called the 5' RACE reads; every CDR3 protein appears as one record, without DNA. The ten top clones account for roughly 5.3%, within a sample of hundreds of thousands of distinct CDR3 sequences. Findings of the study overall: Compared with healthy twins, IBD patients shared fewer clonotypes with others, especially with disease activity.

About this clonotype: As yet, its antigen is unknown.

The sample was blood. This sequence was found in a human donor with ulcerative colitis or Crohn's disease, or a healthy co-twin of an affected twin (not recorded which).

The CDR3 here is CASSFARLAGRETQYF. V usage is TRBV5-1 and J usage is TRBJ2-5; no DNA is available, so the TRBD2 call from TCRdb remains unchecked. The CDR3 has 16 residues. CDR1 is SGHRS and CDR2 is YFSETQ in the germline V gene.